This T cell receptor beta chain stems from a study of blood T cell repertoires in COVID-19 (dated by TCRdb to the early 2020s). General notes on the study: Collaborator samples came from the United States, Italy and Spain and covered acute and convalescent phases of COVID-19. Where HLA class I and class II types were available, the types were taken from metadata supplied by the sample provider, not from assay-based typing. Sample metadata almost always included a de-identified subject ID, COVID-19 status, age in years and sex. The prospective study material was composed of cDNA or gDNA derived from T cells, B-cell-depleted T cells, or PBMCs. The dataset comprised deeply sampled blood TCRbeta repertoires from subjects exposed to, actively infected with, or recovered from COVID-19. Samples came from the ongoing ImmuneRACE study (first 160 participants) plus 1,254 subjects from 6 global collaborators. The repertoires were released in a freely available public database meant as a resource for research on the immune response to SARS-CoV-2. The research as a whole found: How much clinical and demographic metadata was included differed by source and by participant, and the metadata was provided uncurated.

This clone was detected once. The specificity of this receptor is unknown. No base quality information exists; no much larger clone differs at one position. The CDR3 contains 12 residues, cysteine and phenylalanine counted. CDR3 DNA only is kept here, 36 bases in frame from base 1. Taken from the germline V gene, the CDR1 and CDR2 loops are SQVTM and ANQGSEA. V was cut back by 3 bases and J by 7 bases, leaving a gap of 13 bases between them. TCRbeta CDR3 regions were amplified from genomic DNA by means of the immunoSEQ Assay, a bias-controlled multiplex PCR. Per the original workflow: The number of nucleated cells in each sample was estimated from the amplification of reference gene primers within the assay. To quantify the absolute abundance of each unique TCRbeta CDR3 rearrangement, sequence reads were collapsed and filtered. For each sample, productive Simpson clonality was calculated as the square root of Simpson's diversity index over productive rearrangements. What TCRdb holds here is the immuneACCESS table cut down to in-frame rearrangements. Part of the clones is not present; checked against another copy, under half of the missing clones reflect an unresolved V gene, and the others are unexplained. The V and J calls and clone size are taken from that table; D and trimming were inferred from the DNA. The sample profile shows about 400,000 clones; 88% of them were found once. The biggest ten clones account for approximately 2.1% of the sample.

Participants in the prospective study were aged roughly 18 to 100 years, lived in about two dozen United States geographic areas, and enrolled through a virtual design. To assign participants to cohorts, the prospective study relied on clinical history that participants themselves reported in a screening survey and a study questionnaire. Mobile phlebotomists in the prospective study collected whole blood, serum and a nasopharyngeal or oropharyngeal swab from every participant. Prospective study participants could optionally give additional blood draws and questionnaires over an approximately two-month period. Before DNA extraction, prospective study blood samples were shipped either frozen or at room temperature.

The material sequenced was PBMCs or T cells enriched from blood (not recorded which). The rearranged chain carries TRBV29-1 and TRBJ2-7; TRBD1 is possibly the D segment (5 matching bases). The sequence derives from a woman in her thirties or forties with acute COVID-19. Read as DNA, the sequence is TGCAGCGTTGAGTCGCAGGGTGGAGAGCAGTACTTC. This translates into CSVESQGGEQYF.